Each of the 11 T cell receptor beta chains below was sequenced from the same sample in a study of CD8 T cells in Susac syndrome. It was with random hexamers that 0.5 to 1 ug RNA was reverse transcribed. TCRdb ran MiXCR on the immunoSEQ multiplex PCR reads and lists one entry per CDR3 protein. The data hold some 120,000 distinct CDR3 sequences, with roughly 94% observed a single time. Input material: CD4+ T cells from PBMCs. These receptors came from a human donor in good health.

The chain links TRBV3-1 to TRBJ1-1; D not resolved. Trimming took 0 bases from V and 3 from J, leaving 11 bases between them. CDR1 is LGHDT, CDR2 YNNKEL, per germline (reference sequence). This CDR3 contains 15 residues. The CDR3 loop is CASSQERGFHTEAFF. DNA for the CDR3: TGTGCCAGCAGCCAAGAGCGGGGATTCCACACTGAAGCTTTCTTT.

V is TRBV4-3 and J is TRBJ2-3, with 14 nucleotides matching TRBD2. The germline V gene encodes CDR1 LGHNA and CDR2 YSLEER. The CDR3 sequence is 17 residues long. Trimming cost V 3 bases and J 8 bases; bases outside gene matches: 10. The CDR3 is CASSQTLTSGRASTQYF. The CDR3 region has the DNA TGCGCCAGCAGCCAGACCCTGACTAGCGGGAGGGCTAGTACGCAGTATTTT.

V usage is TRBV27 and J usage is TRBJ1-5, with 9 positions matching TRBD1. After removal of 5 bases from V and 7 bases from J, the junction contained 9 bases not matched to a gene. Looked up from germline, CDR1 is MNHEY and CDR2 is SMNVEV (reference sequence). The CDR3 totals 15 residues. The CDR3 nucleotides are TGTGCCAGCAGTCCATCCGGGACAGGGATGCAGCCCCAGCATTTT. Translation gives CASSPSGTGMQPQHF.

This chain joins TRBV5-1 and TRBJ2-7; maybe TRBD2 (6 bases). The CDR3 extends over 14 amino acids. Trimming stripped 0 bases from V and 6 bases from J, with 13 bases between. Germline lookup yields CDR1 SGHRS and CDR2 YFSETQ. Here the CDR3 reads CASSLVGTEGEQYF. CDR3 bases: TGCGCCAGCAGCTTGGTTGGGACGGAGGGCGAGCAGTACTTC.

CDR3: CASSLSITDMGGYTF. CDR3 nucleotide sequence: TGTGCCAGCAGCTTAAGTATCACAGATATGGGTGGCTACACCTTC. This chain uses TRBV7-8 with TRBJ1-2; unclear D gene. CDR1 and CDR2 from the germline V gene are SGHVS and FQNEAQ. V was trimmed by 2 bases and J by 7 bases, leaving 17 bases between them. The CDR3 consists of 15 residues.

The chain has TRBV3-1 and TRBJ2-7, with 8 nucleotides matching TRBD2. CDR1 is LGHDT, CDR2 YNNKEL, per germline (reference sequence). V gave up 2 bases and J gave up 4 bases; unmatched junction bases: 10. The length of the CDR3 is 16 residues. This CDR3 is CASSQYGTGGPYEQYF. The CDR3 DNA reads TGTGCCAGCAGCCAATACGGTACGGGAGGGCCGTACGAGCAGTACTTC.

The V call is TRBV19, the J call TRBJ2-1; a weak D match, TRBD2 (6 bases). The germline V gene encodes CDR1 LNHDA and CDR2 SQIVND (reference sequence). The CDR3 sequence is 17 residues long. Trimming took off 3 bases at V and 0 bases at J, with 15 bases between the two ends. The CDR3 DNA reads TGTGCCAGTAGTATCGCCAGGAGGGAGAGCTCCTACAATGAGCAGTTCTTC. Its protein product is CASSIARRESSYNEQFF.

The chain carries TRBV6-2 or TRBV6-3 and TRBJ2-7; D may be TRBD2 (5 bases). Germline CDR1 is MNHEY and CDR2 is SVGEGT. The CDR3 totals 15 residues. V was trimmed by 3 bases and J by 3 bases, leaving 15 bases between them. In nucleotides, the CDR3 is TGTGCCAGCAGTTATCTGGGGAGACGGGGCTACGAGCAGTACTTC. Translated, it gives CASSYLGRRGYEQYF.

The V call is TRBV30, the J call TRBJ1-5; 8 bases are shared with TRBD1. Germline loops: CDR1 GTSNPN, CDR2 SVGIG (reference sequence). This CDR3 has 15 amino acids. V shed 2 bases, J shed 5 bases, and the junction held 8 bases outside the gene matches. The CDR3 DNA sequence: TGTGCCTGGAGTCTCGGACAGGGTTCGCATCAGCCCCAGCATTTT. The encoded protein is CAWSLGQGSHQPQHF.

This clonotype was counted once. The J gene is TRBJ1-2, the V gene TRBV28; the D is unclear. The CDR3 has 14 residues. The V end was cut by 5 bases, the J end by 7 bases, with 17 bases between. Germline V CDR1 and CDR2: MDHEN, SYDVKM. CDR3 DNA sequence: TGTGCCAGCAGTCCACCGGCGCGGGGTTCTGGCTACACCTTC. This encodes CASSPPARGSGYTF.

The gene calls are TRBV3-1 and TRBJ2-6, with a weak D call TRBD2 (5 bases). CDR3 length: 16 residues. Germline V gene lookup returns CDR1 LGHDT and CDR2 YNNKEL (reference sequence). Trimming pared 0 bases from V and 1 base from J, leaving 7 bases between. CDR3 bases: TGTGCCAGCAGCCAAGATCCGGGGTCTGGGGCCAACGTCCTGACTTTC. Amino acids: CASSQDPGSGANVLTF.